These 23 T cell receptor beta chains were sequenced from one sample in a study of immune heterogeneity within non-small cell lung tumors. Multiplex PCR relied on 32 V and 13 J primers to amplify TCR beta CDR3. TCRdb passed the multiplex PCR reads through MiXCR, listing each CDR3 protein once. The table has 14,000 or so distinct CDR3 sequences, under 30% seen once; the top ten hold roughly 4%. Template material comprised bulk tumor genomic DNA at about 660 ng per sample. Doctors removed several biopsies from each primary tumor during surgery, keeping them far apart. Curative surgery was undertaken by patients, who had untreated, newly diagnosed non-small cell lung cancer. Input material: lung tumor tissue. The receptor source for this set is a middle-aged man with non-small cell lung cancer.

This clonotype turned up a few times. The chain is built from TRBV25-1 and TRBJ2-3; 14 bases are a match to TRBD2. CDR3 length equals 16 residues. Germline V CDR1 and CDR2: MGHDK, SYGVNS. The trim removed 6 bases at V and 5 bases at J, leaving 7 bases unmatched. In DNA, the CDR3 is TGTGCCAGCAGCGAGCATGGGACTAGCGGGGGAGATACGCAGTATTTT. It yields the protein CASSEHGTSGGDTQYF.

The rearrangement joins TRBV24-1 to TRBJ2-3; D may match TRBD1 or TRBD2 (5 bases each). V was shortened by 4 bases and J by 4 bases, with 14 bases between the two germline ends. The CDR3 runs to 15 residues. Germline CDR1 is KGHDR and CDR2 is SFDVKD. The DNA for the CDR3 is TGTGCCACCAGTGACTCATACCGGGGCCCAGATACGCAGTATTTT. Its protein product is CATSDSYRGPDTQYF.

DNA of the CDR3: TGTGCCAGCAGAGACAGGGGTCCCTACAATGAGCAGTTCTTC. Its translation: CASRDRGPYNEQFF. V is TRBV7-8 and J is TRBJ2-1; TRBD1 agrees at 8 bases. This CDR3 region has 14 residues. The germline CDR1 and CDR2 sequences are SGHVS and FQNEAQ. V shed 6 bases and J 2 bases; nucleotides not matched to a gene: 3.

This clonotype was counted at least ten times. The chain joins TRBV27 to TRBJ1-3; weak D call: TRBD1 (6 bases). This CDR3 contains 15 residues. CDR1 is MNHEY and CDR2 is SMNVEV in the germline V gene (reference sequence). Trimming stripped 3 bases from V and 2 bases from J, with 11 bases between. CDR3 amino acids: CASSFQGSPGNTIYF. CDR3 sequence (DNA): TGTGCCAGCAGTTTTCAGGGGAGCCCTGGAAACACCATATATTTT.

CDR3 coding DNA: TGCGCCAGCAGCACCGGGACGGGAAATTCACCCCTCCACTTT. Residues: CASSTGTGNSPLHF. The chain combines TRBV10-1 with TRBJ1-6; D may be TRBD1 (5 bases). The V end lost 6 bases, the J end lost 7 bases, and 13 bases lay between the germline ends. The CDR3 totals 14 residues. Germline CDR1 reads WNHNN; CDR2 reads SYGVQD (reference sequence).

This clonotype was detected only once. The chain couples TRBV19 to TRBJ1-3, with D unresolved. The CDR3 totals 14 residues. V lost 5 bases to trimming and J lost 0 bases, with 8 bases between them. Per the germline V gene, CDR1 is LNHDA and CDR2 is SQIVND (reference sequence). CDR3 amino acids: CASSRKISGNTIYF. DNA for the CDR3: TGTGCCAGTAGTCGAAAGATCTCTGGAAACACCATATATTTT.

This clonotype has ten or more counts. This chain links TRBV7-3 with TRBJ2-2, with 7 bases that match TRBD2. Germline V gives CDR1 SGHTA, CDR2 FQGTGA. This CDR3 comprises 16 residues. After removal of 1 base from V and 4 bases from J, the junction contained 6 bases not matched to a gene. The chain's CDR3 is CASSLIGGDRTGELFF. The CDR3 DNA sequence: TGTGCCAGCAGCTTAATTGGGGGGGATCGCACCGGGGAGCTGTTTTTT.

This clonotype turned up a few times. Here the CDR3 reads CASSLMGGETQYF. The CDR3 DNA reads TGTGCCAGCAGTTTAATGGGGGGAGAGACCCAGTACTTC. V usage is TRBV12-3 or TRBV12-4 and J usage is TRBJ2-5, with D possibly matching TRBD2 (6 bases). The CDR3 is made up of 13 amino acids. V lost 2 bases and J 4 bases, leaving 8 bases between the germline ends.

This clonotype was seen at least ten times. The chain uses TRBV7-2 and TRBJ1-1, with D unclear. This CDR3 is 11 amino acids long. Germline values: CDR1 SGHTA, CDR2 FQGNSA. V was shortened by 5 bases and J by 5 bases, with 6 bases between the two germline ends. CDR3 loop: CASSPHTEAFF. The CDR3 nucleotides are TGTGCCAGCAGCCCTCATACTGAAGCTTTCTTT.

J is TRBJ2-1 and V is TRBV5-4, with 8 bases that match TRBD1. The CDR3 loop spans 13 amino acids. V shed 4 bases, J shed 6 bases, and the junction held 3 bases outside the gene matches. Germline V gives CDR1 SGHNT, CDR2 YYREEE (reference sequence). CDR3 nucleotides: TGTGCCAGCAGCCTTGGGACAGGCAATGAGCAGTTCTTC. Amino acids: CASSLGTGNEQFF.

This clonotype was found a few times. V is TRBV20-1 and J is TRBJ1-1; 8 positions agree with TRBD1. Germline values: CDR1 DFQATT, CDR2 SNEGSKA (reference sequence). CDR3 length equals 15 residues. V gave up 0 bases and J gave up 1 base; unmatched junction bases: 4. This CDR3 is CSARDPDRGNTEAFF. The DNA of the CDR3 is TGCAGTGCTAGAGATCCCGACAGGGGGAACACTGAAGCTTTCTTT.

A few counts support this clonotype. CDR3 region: CASSRSTSGRHLYEQYF. The DNA of the CDR3 is TGTGCCAGCAGTCGCTCGACTAGCGGGAGGCACCTCTACGAGCAGTACTTC. The chain employs TRBV6-1 and TRBJ2-7; 13 nucleotides align to TRBD2. The germline CDR1 and CDR2 sequences are MNHNS and SASEGT. The CDR3 loop spans 17 amino acids. The V and J ends lost 5 bases and 3 bases, in that order; junction bases with no gene match: 10.

This clonotype has ten or more counts. This rearrangement joins TRBV6-1 to TRBJ2-1; D is possibly TRBD2 (7 bases). The CDR3 has 15 amino acids. The V gene's germline CDR1 is MNHNS and CDR2 SASEGT. Between the trimmed V and J ends, which lost 7 bases and 7 bases, there was a span of 20 bases. CDR3: CASKAARGGLNEQFF. CDR3 DNA sequence: TGTGCCAGCAAAGCTGCCAGGGGAGGGTTGAATGAGCAGTTCTTC.

Judged by abundance, this clonotype is medium-sized. The CDR3 reads CASSFRDSYYEQYF. In DNA form, the CDR3 reads TGCGCCAGCAGCTTCCGGGACAGCTACTACGAGCAGTACTTC. The chain combines TRBV5-1 with TRBJ2-7, with 7 positions matching TRBD1. The V gene end was trimmed by 2 bases and the J gene end by 3 bases; junction bases not matched to a gene: 5. Looked up from germline, CDR1 is SGHRS and CDR2 is YFSETQ. The CDR3 runs 14 residues.

In this sample, this clonotype turned up many times. The chain recombines TRBV6-5 with TRBJ1-5, with 7 bases that match TRBD1. The CDR3 is 15 residues long. The germline gives CDR1 MNHEY, CDR2 SVGAGI. Trimming took 2 bases from V and 6 from J; bases not matched to a gene: 7. CDR3 sequence: CASSYTAQGRQPQHF. The CDR3 DNA follows: TGTGCCAGCAGTTACACCGCACAGGGGCGTCAGCCCCAGCATTTT.

The chain is built from TRBV6-2 or TRBV6-3 and TRBJ2-6; no reliable D call. Germline V gene sequence: CDR1 MNHEY, CDR2 SVGEGT. This CDR3 comprises 17 residues. With 2 bases removed from V and 0 bases from J, the gap between germline ends came to 11 bases. The DNA for the CDR3 is TGTGCCAGCAGTTACCCCGGTATCCACTCTGGGGCCAACGTCCTGACTTTC. Amino acids: CASSYPGIHSGANVLTF.

This clonotype is deemed medium-sized. V and J are TRBV3-1 and TRBJ1-2; D call uncertain. CDR1 is LGHDT and CDR2 is YNNKEL in the germline V gene (reference sequence). The ends were cut back, 3 bases at V and 9 bases at J, with 8 bases in the middle. CDR3 length: 11 amino acids. The CDR3 sequence is CASSHVDSYTF. DNA of the CDR3: TGTGCCAGCAGCCACGTGGATAGCTACACCTTC.

With regard to this clonotype: Relative to the germline gene, one junction end is altered; a read error may explain this. CDR3 loop: CAISRPSGSYEHYF. The CDR3 nucleotides read TGTGCCATATCAAGGCCTAGCGGGAGTTACGAGCATTACTTC. The rearrangement links TRBV10-3 to TRBJ2-7; TRBD2 matches 10 bases. Germline V gives CDR1 ENHRY, CDR2 SYGVKD. The CDR3 extends over 14 amino acids.

Many counts were recorded for this clonotype. The rearrangement links TRBV10-3 to TRBJ2-1; 12 bases map to TRBD2. Germline CDR1 reads ENHRY; CDR2 reads SYGVKD. This CDR3 is 15 amino acids long. J gave up 8 bases and V 3 bases, and 5 bases lay outside the gene matches. CDR3 bases: TGTGCCATCAGTGAACTAGCGGGAGGTTCCCATGAGCAGTTCTTC. Translated: CAISELAGGSHEQFF.

Notes on this clonotype: This may be a read error, as it is one base from a much larger clone. For the CDR3, the DNA is TGTGCCAACAGTCGCCACGGGACAGGGAATCAGCCCCAGCATTTT. Translation: CANSRHGTGNQPQHF. The chain employs TRBV12-3 or TRBV12-4 and TRBJ1-5, with 9 bases lining up with TRBD1. The CDR3 consists of 15 residues.

On this clonotype: Just one base apart from a much larger clone, this may be a read error. The chain couples TRBV6-2 or TRBV6-3 to TRBJ2-7, with 9 bases identical to TRBD1. CDR3 size: 14 residues. Germline CDR1 reads MNHEY; CDR2 reads SVGEGT. CDR3 protein: CASRGTGSSYERYF. The DNA for the CDR3 is TGTGCCAGCAGGGGGACAGGGAGCTCCTACGAGCGGTACTTC.

This clonotype was recorded at least ten times. The chain links TRBV9 to TRBJ2-3; D ambiguous. This CDR3 is built from 13 residues. Germline CDR1 reads SGDLS; CDR2 reads YYNGEE. V gave up 3 bases and J gave up 4 bases, with 9 bases separating them. CDR3 nucleotide sequence: TGTGCCAGCAGCGGCCAAGGTTCAGATACGCAGTATTTT. Residues: CASSGQGSDTQYF.

V usage is TRBV6-1 and J usage is TRBJ2-1; D is perhaps TRBD2 (6 bases). Trimming took 8 bases from V and 0 from J, leaving 17 bases between them. This CDR3 region has 16 residues. Germline V gives CDR1 MNHNS, CDR2 SASEGT. The CDR3 DNA reads TGTGCCAGCGCTAGGGCTAGCGCGAGCTCCTACAATGAGCAGTTCTTC. Its translation: CASARASASSYNEQFF.